This T cell receptor (beta chain) was identified during a study of blood T cell repertoires in COVID-19. Study-level information: The United States, Italy and Spain were the sources of the acute and convalescent COVID-19 samples. The cDNA or gDNA used as material had been derived from T cells, B-cell-depleted T cells, or PBMCs.

This CDR3 has 15 amino acids. Trimming cost V 1 base and J 3 bases, with 14 bases left between them. CDR1 and CDR2 (germline): SGHNT, YYREEE (reference sequence). In the original processing: Amplification from reference gene primers served as the basis for estimated nucleated cell counts. Generated by immunoSEQ multiplex PCR, the TCRdb table keeps only in-frame clones and is missing some. That table supplies the V and J calls and clone size; D and trimming were determined from the DNA. The table has tens of thousands of clones, approximately 90% seen once. This chain uses TRBV5-4 with TRBJ2-7; D is uncertain. The sequence came from a woman of 80 years or more with active COVID-19. Sequenced: peripheral blood. DNA of the CDR3: TGTGCCAGCAGCTTGTTGGGCCCGAGTTTCTACGAGCAGTACTTC. It is translated as CASSLLGPSFYEQYF.